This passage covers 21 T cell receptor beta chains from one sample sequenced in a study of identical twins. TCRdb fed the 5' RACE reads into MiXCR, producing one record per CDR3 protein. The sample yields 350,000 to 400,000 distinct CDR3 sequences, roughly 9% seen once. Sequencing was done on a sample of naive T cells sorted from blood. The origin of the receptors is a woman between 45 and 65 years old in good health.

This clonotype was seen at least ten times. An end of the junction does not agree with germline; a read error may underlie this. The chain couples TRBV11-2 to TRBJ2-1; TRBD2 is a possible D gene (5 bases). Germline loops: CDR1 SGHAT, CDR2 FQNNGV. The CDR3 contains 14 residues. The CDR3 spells CASSLGSNGIPSSF. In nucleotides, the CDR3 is TGTGCCAGCAGCTTAGGGTCTAACGGGATACCATCGTCCTTC.

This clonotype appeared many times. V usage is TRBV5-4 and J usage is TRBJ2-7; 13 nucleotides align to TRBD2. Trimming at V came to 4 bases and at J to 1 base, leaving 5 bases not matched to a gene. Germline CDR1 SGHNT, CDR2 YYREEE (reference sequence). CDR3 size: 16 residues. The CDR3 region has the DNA TGTGCCAGCAGCCGCGGACTAGCGGGAGTATCCTACGAGCAGTACTTC. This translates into CASSRGLAGVSYEQYF.

DNA of the CDR3: TGTGCCAGCAATGGGGGTATCACAGATACGCAGTATTTT. Residues: CASNGGITDTQYF. This chain uses TRBV27 with TRBJ2-3; D tentatively fits TRBD1 or TRBD2 (5 bases each). CDR1 and CDR2 from the germline V gene are MNHEY and SMNVEV (reference sequence). The V end was cut by 7 bases, the J end by 2 bases, with 10 bases between. The CDR3 runs to 13 residues.

The CDR3 reads CSVGTQSSYNEQFF. CDR3 DNA sequence: TGCAGCGTGGGGACTCAGAGTTCCTACAATGAGCAGTTCTTC. This rearrangement joins TRBV29-1 to TRBJ2-1; D is perhaps TRBD2 (6 bases). V was clipped by 6 bases and J by 1 base, with 13 bases between them. Germline V CDR1 and CDR2: SQVTM, ANQGSEA. The CDR3 is made up of 14 amino acids.

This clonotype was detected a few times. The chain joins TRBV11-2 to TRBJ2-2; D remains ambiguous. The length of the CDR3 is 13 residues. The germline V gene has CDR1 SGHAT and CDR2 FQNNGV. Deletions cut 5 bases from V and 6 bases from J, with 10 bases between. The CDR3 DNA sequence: TGTGCCAGCAGCCAGAGTGGGCCCGGGGAGCTGTTTTTT. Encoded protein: CASSQSGPGELFF. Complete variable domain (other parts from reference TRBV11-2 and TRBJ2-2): EAGVAQSPRYKIIEKRQSVAFWCNPISGHATLYWYQQILGQGPKLLIQFQNNGVVDDSQLPKDRFSAERLKGVDSTLKIQPAKLEDSAVYLCASSQSGPGELFFGEGSRLTVL.

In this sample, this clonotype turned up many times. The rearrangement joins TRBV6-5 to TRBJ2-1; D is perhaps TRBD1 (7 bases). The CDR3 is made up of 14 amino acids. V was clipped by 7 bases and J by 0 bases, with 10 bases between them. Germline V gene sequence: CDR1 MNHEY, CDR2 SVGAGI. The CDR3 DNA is TGTGCCAGCACCAGGGGGGCCTCCTACAATGAGCAGTTCTTC. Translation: CASTRGASYNEQFF.

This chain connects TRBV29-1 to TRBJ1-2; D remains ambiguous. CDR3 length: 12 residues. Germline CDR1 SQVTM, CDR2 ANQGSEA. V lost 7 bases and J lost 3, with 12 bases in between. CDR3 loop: CSAGLGDYGYTF. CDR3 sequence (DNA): TGCAGCGCAGGCCTTGGAGACTATGGCTACACCTTC.

CDR3 nucleotides: TGTGCCAGCAGGCCACAGGGGTTGGGCGGGGAGCTGTTTTTT. It translates to CASRPQGLGGELFF. The chain is built from TRBV11-1 and TRBJ2-2; 7 positions agree with TRBD1. Unmatched junction bases numbered 8, after V lost 6 bases and J lost 7 bases. The CDR3 length is 14 residues. Germline V gene sequence: CDR1 SGHAT, CDR2 FQDESV (reference sequence). The variable domain in full, with the rest retrieved from reference TRBV11-1 and TRBJ2-2, is EAEVAQSPRYKITEKSQAVAFWCDPISGHATLYWYRQILGQGPELLVQFQDESVVDDSQLPKDRFSAERLKGVDSTLKIQPAELGDSAMYLCASRPQGLGGELFFGEGSRLTVL.

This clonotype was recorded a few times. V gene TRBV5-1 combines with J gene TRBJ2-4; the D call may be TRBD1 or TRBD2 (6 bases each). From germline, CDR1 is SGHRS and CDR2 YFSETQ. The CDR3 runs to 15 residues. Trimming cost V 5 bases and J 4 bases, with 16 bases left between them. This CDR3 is CASRKGGQSKNIQYF. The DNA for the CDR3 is TGCGCCAGCAGAAAGGGGGGCCAGTCAAAAAACATTCAGTACTTC. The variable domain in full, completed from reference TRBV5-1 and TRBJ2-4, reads KAGVTQTPRYLIKTRGQQVTLSCSPISGHRSVSWYQQTPGQGLQFLFEYFSETQRNKGNFPGRFSGRQFSNSRSEMNVSTLELGDSALYLCASRKGGQSKNIQYFGAGTRLSVL.

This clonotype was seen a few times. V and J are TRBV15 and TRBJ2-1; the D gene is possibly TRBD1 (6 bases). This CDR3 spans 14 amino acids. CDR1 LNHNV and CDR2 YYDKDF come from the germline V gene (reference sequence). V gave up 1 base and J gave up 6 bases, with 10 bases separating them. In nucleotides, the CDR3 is TGTGCCACCAGCAGAGGACAGGTCGCCAATGAGCAGTTCTTC. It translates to CATSRGQVANEQFF.

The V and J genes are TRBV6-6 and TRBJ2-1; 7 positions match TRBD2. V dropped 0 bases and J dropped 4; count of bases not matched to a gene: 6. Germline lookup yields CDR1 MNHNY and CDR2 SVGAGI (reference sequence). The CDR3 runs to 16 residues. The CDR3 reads CASSYSLADKYNEQFF. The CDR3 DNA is TGTGCCAGCAGTTACTCCCTAGCGGACAAATACAATGAGCAGTTCTTC.

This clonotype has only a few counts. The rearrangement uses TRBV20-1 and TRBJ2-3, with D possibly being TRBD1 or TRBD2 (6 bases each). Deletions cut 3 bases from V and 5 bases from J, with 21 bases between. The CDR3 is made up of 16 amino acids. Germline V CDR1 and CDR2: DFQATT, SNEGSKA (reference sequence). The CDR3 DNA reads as TGCAGTGCTAGCGATGTAGGGGGGCTAGTAGGAGATACGCAGTATTTT. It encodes CSASDVGGLVGDTQYF.

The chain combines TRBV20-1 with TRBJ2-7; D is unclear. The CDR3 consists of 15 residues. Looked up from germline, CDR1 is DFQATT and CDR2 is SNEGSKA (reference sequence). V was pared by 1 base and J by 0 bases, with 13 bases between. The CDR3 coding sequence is TGCAGTGCTAGAGTCTGGGCGCCGAGCTCCTACGAGCAGTACTTC. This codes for CSARVWAPSSYEQYF.

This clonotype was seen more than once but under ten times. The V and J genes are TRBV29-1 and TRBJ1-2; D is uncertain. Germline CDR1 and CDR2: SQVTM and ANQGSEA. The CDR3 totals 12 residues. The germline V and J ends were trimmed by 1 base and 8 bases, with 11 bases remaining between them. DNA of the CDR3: TGCAGCGTTGAAGGGCCTCTTGGGGGCTACACCTTC. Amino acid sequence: CSVEGPLGGYTF.

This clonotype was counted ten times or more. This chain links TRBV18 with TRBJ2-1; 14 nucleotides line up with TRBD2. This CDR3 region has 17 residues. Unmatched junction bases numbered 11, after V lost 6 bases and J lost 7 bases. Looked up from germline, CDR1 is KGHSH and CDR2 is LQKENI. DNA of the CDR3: TGTGCCAGCTCCGAGGGACTAGCGGGAGAGCTGGGGAATGAGCAGTTCTTC. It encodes CASSEGLAGELGNEQFF.

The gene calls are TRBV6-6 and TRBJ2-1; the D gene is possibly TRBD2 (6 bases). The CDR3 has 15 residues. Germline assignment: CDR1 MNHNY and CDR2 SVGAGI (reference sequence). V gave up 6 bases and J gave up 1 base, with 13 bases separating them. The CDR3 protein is CASSPPGLSYNEQFF. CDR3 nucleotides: TGTGCCAGCAGCCCCCCGGGACTTTCCTACAATGAGCAGTTCTTC.

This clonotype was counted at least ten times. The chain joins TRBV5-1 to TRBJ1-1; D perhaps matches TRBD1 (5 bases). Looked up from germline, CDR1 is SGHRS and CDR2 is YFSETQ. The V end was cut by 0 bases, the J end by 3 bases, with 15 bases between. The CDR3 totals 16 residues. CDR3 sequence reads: CASSLGRMRGDTEAFF. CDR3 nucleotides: TGCGCCAGCAGCTTGGGTCGAATGAGGGGTGACACTGAAGCTTTCTTT.

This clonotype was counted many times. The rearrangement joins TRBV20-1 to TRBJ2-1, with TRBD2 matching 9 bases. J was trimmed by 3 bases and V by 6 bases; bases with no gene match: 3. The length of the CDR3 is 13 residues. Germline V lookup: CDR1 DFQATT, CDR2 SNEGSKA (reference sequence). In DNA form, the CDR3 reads TGCAGTGCCTGGACTAGCGACTACAATGAGCAGTTCTTC. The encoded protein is CSAWTSDYNEQFF.

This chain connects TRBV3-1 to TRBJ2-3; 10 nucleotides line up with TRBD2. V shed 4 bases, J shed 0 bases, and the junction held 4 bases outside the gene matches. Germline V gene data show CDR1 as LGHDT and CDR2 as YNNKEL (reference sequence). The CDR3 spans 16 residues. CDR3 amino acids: CASSPASGRSTDTQYF. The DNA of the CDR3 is TGTGCCAGCAGCCCGGCTAGCGGGAGAAGCACAGATACGCAGTATTTT.

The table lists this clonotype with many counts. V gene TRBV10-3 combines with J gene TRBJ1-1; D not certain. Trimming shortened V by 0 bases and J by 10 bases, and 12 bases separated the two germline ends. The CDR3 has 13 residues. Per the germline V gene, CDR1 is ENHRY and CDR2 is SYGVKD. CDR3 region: CAISESAGVGAFF. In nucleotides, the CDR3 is TGTGCCATCAGTGAGTCTGCCGGGGTCGGAGCTTTCTTT.

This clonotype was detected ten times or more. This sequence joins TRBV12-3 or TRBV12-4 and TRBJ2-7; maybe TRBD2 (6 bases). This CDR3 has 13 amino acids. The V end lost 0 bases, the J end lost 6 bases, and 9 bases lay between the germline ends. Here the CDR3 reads CASSLAEGSEQYF. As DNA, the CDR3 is TGTGCCAGCAGTTTAGCGGAGGGATCCGAGCAGTACTTC.